The sequence of this T cell receptor beta chain was determined in a study of CD4+ T cells in melanoma. Between the trimmed V and J ends, which lost 1 base and 3 bases, there was a span of 7 bases. CDR3 length: 13 residues. Germline V CDR1 and CDR2: SGHNT, YYREEE (reference sequence). Using immunoSEQ multiplex PCR, the repertoire was profiled, and TCRdb retains in-frame clones only, with some absent. This repertoire shows 90,000 to 130,000 clones, 92% found once; its top ten account for about 3.3%. This chain connects TRBV5-4 to TRBJ1-1; D is unresolved. This sequence was found in a human donor with melanoma. Sequences were obtained from peripheral blood. The CDR3 reads CASSLSAYTEAFF. The CDR3 DNA is TGTGCCAGCAGCTTGAGCGCCTACACTGAAGCTTTCTTT.